Shown below are 20 T cell receptor beta chains from a single sample sequenced in a study of blood T cell repertoires in COVID-19. Only in-frame clones appear in the TCRdb table, and some are missing; sequencing was by immunoSEQ multiplex PCR. This sample has tens of thousands of clones, with over 75% found just once. Sequencing was done on a sample of peripheral blood. These receptors came from a man between 65 and 80 years old with acute or convalescent COVID-19.

The rearrangement uses TRBV5-4 and TRBJ1-1; a weak D match, TRBD1 (5 bases). CDR1 is SGHNT, CDR2 YYREEE, per germline (reference sequence). The V gene lost 2 bases and the J gene lost 1 base, with 9 bases spanning the gap. This CDR3 spans 14 amino acids. CDR3 nucleotide sequence: TGTGCCAGCAGCTTACGGGGGGAGAACACTGAAGCTTTCTTT. Translating it yields CASSLRGENTEAFF.

This rearrangement joins TRBV11-2 to TRBJ2-1; D is possibly TRBD2 (6 bases). Looked up from germline, CDR1 is SGHAT and CDR2 is FQNNGV. This CDR3 is built from 16 residues. V was pared by 5 bases and J by 5 bases, with 19 bases between. CDR3 nucleotide sequence: TGTGCCAGCAGCCCCATCAGGAGGGTAGCGGACAATGAGCAGTTCTTC. Protein product: CASSPIRRVADNEQFF.

The chain combines TRBV11-2 with TRBJ1-6; TRBD1 agrees at 9 bases. Losses at the gene ends were 8 bases for V and 4 bases for J; bases not matched to a gene: 6. CDR1 and CDR2 from the germline V gene are SGHAT and FQNNGV. The CDR3 contains 15 residues. The CDR3 loop is CASRQGTGYNSPLHF. CDR3 in DNA: TGTGCCAGCCGTCAGGGGACAGGGTATAATTCACCCCTCCACTTT. The complete variable domain, with remaining parts taken from reference TRBV11-2 and TRBJ1-6, reads EAGVAQSPRYKIIEKRQSVAFWCNPISGHATLYWYQQILGQGPKLLIQFQNNGVVDDSQLPKDRFSAERLKGVDSTLKIQPAKLEDSAVYLCASRQGTGYNSPLHFGNGTRLTVT.

The chain employs TRBV4-1 and TRBJ1-2, with TRBD1 matching 7 bases. This CDR3 has 16 amino acids. Trimming removed 6 bases from V and 1 base from J; junction bases left unmatched: 11. In germline, CDR1 is MGHRA, CDR2 YSYEKL. The CDR3 protein is CASSNRDSLFNYGYTF. The CDR3 DNA follows: TGCGCCAGCAGTAACCGGGACAGTCTATTTAACTATGGCTACACCTTC.

The chain is built from TRBV11-2 and TRBJ2-7; D may be TRBD1 (5 bases). With 2 bases removed from V and 4 bases from J, the gap between germline ends came to 12 bases. There are 14 residues in the CDR3. CDR1 is SGHAT, CDR2 FQNNGV, per germline. The CDR3 protein is CASSLSSRDYEQYF. The CDR3 DNA reads as TGTGCCAGCAGCTTATCATCCAGGGATTACGAGCAGTACTTC.

This rearrangement joins TRBV3-1 (or the pseudogene TRBV3-2) to TRBJ2-7; TRBD1 aligns across 8 bases. The CDR3 runs 16 residues. V shed 1 base, J shed 7 bases, and the junction held 12 bases outside the gene matches. CDR1 LGHDT and CDR2 YNNKEL come from the germline V gene (reference sequence). CDR3 in DNA: TGTGCCAGCAGCCAAGTAACCGGGACAGGCTCTCTGGAGCAGTACTTC. Residues: CASSQVTGTGSLEQYF.

This clone has only one observation. The rearrangement uses TRBV7-2 and TRBJ1-2, with D maybe TRBD1 (5 bases). V lost 5 bases to trimming and J lost 5 bases, with 18 bases between them. This CDR3 contains 15 residues. CDR1 and CDR2 (germline): SGHTA, FQGNSA. The CDR3 coding sequence is TGTGCCAGCAGCCCCGGGGGTGCGGGATCTTATGGCTACACCTTC. Amino acids: CASSPGGAGSYGYTF.

This clone is a singleton in its sample. The chain has TRBV7-3 and TRBJ1-1; D unresolved. CDR1 is SGHTA, CDR2 FQGTGA, per germline. The CDR3 contains 16 residues. V shed 5 bases and J shed 0 bases, with 16 bases lying between them. DNA of the CDR3: TGTGCCAGCAGCCCCGGCGGAGGCAAATTGAACACTGAAGCTTTCTTT. Its protein is CASSPGGGKLNTEAFF. The whole variable domain, filled in from reference TRBV7-3 and TRBJ1-1, reads GAGVSQTPSNKVTEKGKYVELRCDPISGHTALYWYRQSLGQGPEFLIYFQGTGAADDSGLPNDRFFAVRPEGSVSTLKIQRTERGDSAVYLCASSPGGGKLNTEAFFGQGTRLTVV.

This clone was picked up one time. V and J are TRBV2 and TRBJ2-5; a weak D match, TRBD1 (6 bases). The ends were cut back, 7 bases at V and 3 bases at J, with 15 bases in the middle. The CDR3 loop spans 14 amino acids. The germline gives CDR1 SNHLY, CDR2 FYNNEI. CDR3 residues: CASKSYPGEETQYF. The DNA of the CDR3 is TGTGCCAGCAAATCCTACCCAGGGGAAGAGACCCAGTACTTC.

The rearrangement links TRBV3-1 (or the pseudogene TRBV3-2) to TRBJ1-2; TRBD1 might be the D (6 bases). CDR3 length: 15 residues. The germline CDR1 and CDR2 sequences are LGHDT and YNNKEL (reference sequence). V was pared by 2 bases and J by 0 bases, with 10 bases between. In DNA, the CDR3 is TGTGCCAGCAGCCAAAGGGGGAAAACTAACTATGGCTACACCTTC. Translating gives CASSQRGKTNYGYTF.

The chain has TRBV14 and TRBJ2-7; D not resolved. The CDR3 spans 16 residues. CDR1 SGHDN and CDR2 FVKESK come from the germline V gene. Trimming took off 1 base at V and 2 bases at J, with 15 bases between the two ends. The CDR3 loop reads CASSQVDGRIPYEQYF. The CDR3 DNA is TGTGCCAGCAGCCAAGTCGACGGCAGGATCCCCTACGAGCAGTACTTC.

The chain has TRBV9 and TRBJ1-6; TRBD1 matches at 8 bases. V gave up 4 bases and J gave up 3 bases; unmatched junction bases: 9. From germline, CDR1 is SGDLS and CDR2 YYNGEE. This CDR3 has 17 residues. Here the CDR3 DNA reads TGTGCCAGCAGCCCTGGGGTTGGGACAGGCTATAATTCACCCCTCCACTTT. Translated: CASSPGVGTGYNSPLHF.

This chain connects TRBV9 to TRBJ1-1; 9 nucleotides match TRBD1. There are 15 residues in the CDR3. Germline values: CDR1 SGDLS, CDR2 YYNGEE. The V segment lost 4 bases and the J segment 3 bases; nucleotides outside the gene matches: 7. CDR3 in DNA: TGTGCCAGCAGCCCTGAACAGGGGGCGCACACTGAAGCTTTCTTT. As protein: CASSPEQGAHTEAFF.

This chain links TRBV7-9 with TRBJ1-1; no clear D gene. This CDR3 region has 12 residues. From germline, CDR1 is SEHNR and CDR2 FQNEAQ (reference sequence). The V end lost 5 bases, the J end lost 3 bases, and 7 bases lay between the germline ends. For the CDR3, the DNA is TGTGCCAGCAGCCTTAGTCACACTGAAGCTTTCTTT. Its protein is CASSLSHTEAFF.

The rearrangement joins TRBV4-1 to TRBJ2-1, with 7 bases fitting TRBD1. CDR1 is MGHRA, CDR2 YSYEKL, per germline. This CDR3 is built from 16 residues. J was trimmed by 8 bases and V by 2 bases; bases with no gene match: 12. The CDR3 DNA reads as TGCGCCAGCAGCCAACTAGGTAGTGGGACAGTCGATGAGCAGTTCTTC. Translation: CASSQLGSGTVDEQFF.

The chain is built from TRBV19 and TRBJ2-6; 8 nucleotides align to TRBD1. The CDR3 is 19 amino acids. Germline CDR1 LNHDA, CDR2 SQIVND (reference sequence). With V trimmed by 4 bases and J by 2 bases, 13 bases remained unmatched. CDR3 bases: TGTGCCAGTAGTACGAATTGGCCAGGGGGCGGGACTGGGGCCAACGTCCTGACTTTC. It codes for CASSTNWPGGGTGANVLTF.

This chain uses TRBV6-2 or TRBV6-3 with TRBJ1-1; no reliable D call. Trimming stripped 1 base from V and 2 bases from J, with 5 bases between. The CDR3 spans 13 residues. Germline V gene sequence: CDR1 MNHEY, CDR2 SVGEGT. The CDR3 DNA reads as TGTGCCAGCAGTTACTTCAGAAACACTGAAGCTTTCTTT. It codes for CASSYFRNTEAFF.

This clone appeared a single time. The V gene is TRBV5-1, the J gene TRBJ1-2; the D gene is possibly TRBD1 (5 bases). CDR3 size: 15 residues. Germline values: CDR1 SGHRS, CDR2 YFSETQ. Deletions cut 4 bases from V and 0 bases from J, with 13 bases between. The CDR3 reads CASSPSGETNYGYTF. CDR3 nucleotide sequence: TGCGCCAGCAGCCCCTCGGGGGAGACTAACTATGGCTACACCTTC.

V and J are TRBV27 and TRBJ2-5; TRBD1 matches 7 bases. The V segment lost 6 bases and the J segment 5 bases; nucleotides outside the gene matches: 12. Per germline, CDR1 MNHEY and CDR2 SMNVEV (reference sequence). The CDR3 has 15 amino acids. The CDR3 spells CASRPTGTYGETQYF. CDR3 nucleotides: TGTGCCAGCAGACCGACAGGGACGTATGGCGAGACCCAGTACTTC.

The J gene is TRBJ1-2, the V gene TRBV7-2; no definite D call. Trimming left V 4 bases short and J 4 bases short, with 16 bases between. Germline loops: CDR1 SGHTA, CDR2 FQGNSA. The CDR3 totals 15 residues. Here the CDR3 reads CASSSLPGPGYGYTF. Written as DNA, the CDR3 is TGTGCCAGCAGCTCCCTACCCGGTCCCGGCTATGGCTACACCTTC.